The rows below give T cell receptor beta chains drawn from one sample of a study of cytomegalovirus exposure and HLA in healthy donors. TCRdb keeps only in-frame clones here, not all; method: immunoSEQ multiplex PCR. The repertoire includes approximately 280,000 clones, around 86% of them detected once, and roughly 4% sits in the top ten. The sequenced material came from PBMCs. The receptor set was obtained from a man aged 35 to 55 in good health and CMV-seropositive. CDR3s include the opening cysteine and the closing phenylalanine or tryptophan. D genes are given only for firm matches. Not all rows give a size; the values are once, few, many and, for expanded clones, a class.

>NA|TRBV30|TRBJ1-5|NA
CAWGQSHNQPQHF
TGTGCCTGGGGACAGTCCCACAATCAGCCCCAGCATTTT
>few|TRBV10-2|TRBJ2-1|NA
CASTPGSSYNEQFF
TGCGCCAGCACCCCGGGGAGCTCCTACAATGAGCAGTTCTTC
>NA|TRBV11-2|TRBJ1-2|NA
CASSPRPLHGYTF
TGTGCCAGCAGCCCGCGGCCTTTACATGGCTACACCTTC
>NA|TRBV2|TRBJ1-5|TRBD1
CASSDGGQGYQPQHF
TGTGCCAGCAGTGATGGGGGACAGGGCTATCAGCCCCAGCATTTT
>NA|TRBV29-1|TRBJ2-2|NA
CSVTTLYTGELFF
TGCAGCGTGACAACTCTTTACACCGGGGAGCTGTTTTTT
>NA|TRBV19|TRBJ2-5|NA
CASRQSGETQYF
TGTGCCAGCCGACAGTCCGGAGAGACCCAGTACTTC
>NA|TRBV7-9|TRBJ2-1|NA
CASTPHSGGAYNEQFF
TGTGCCAGCACCCCCCATAGCGGTGGGGCCTACAATGAGCAGTTCTTC
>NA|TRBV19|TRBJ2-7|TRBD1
CASSTRDRAGAEQYF
TGTGCCAGTAGTACCCGGGACAGGGCAGGGGCCGAGCAGTACTTC
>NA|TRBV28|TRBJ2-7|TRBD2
CATRRGGGSRTYEQYF
TGTGCCACCCGGAGGGGCGGCGGGAGTAGGACATACGAGCAGTACTTC
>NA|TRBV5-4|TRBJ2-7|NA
CASSLAPLVGYEQYF
TGTGCCAGCAGCTTGGCCCCGCTAGTCGGCTACGAGCAGTACTTC
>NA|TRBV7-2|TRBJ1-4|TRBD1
CASSSPTGGHEKLFF
TGTGCCAGCAGCTCCCCGACAGGGGGCCATGAAAAACTGTTTTTT
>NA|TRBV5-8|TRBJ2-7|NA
CASSLVAVTYEQYF
TGTGCCAGCAGCTTGGTTGCAGTTACCTACGAGCAGTACTTC
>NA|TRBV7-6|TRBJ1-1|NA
CASSLTTVQNTEAFF
TGTGCCAGCAGCTTAACGACTGTCCAGAACACTGAAGCTTTCTTT
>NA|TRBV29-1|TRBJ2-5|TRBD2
CSVGTSGIQETQYF
TGCAGCGTTGGGACTAGCGGGATTCAAGAGACCCAGTACTTC
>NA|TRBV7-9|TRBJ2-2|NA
CASSLASGELFF
TGTGCCAGCAGCTTAGCCTCCGGGGAGCTGTTTTTT
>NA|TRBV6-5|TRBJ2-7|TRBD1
CASSGQGKNEQYF
TGTGCCAGCAGCGGACAGGGGAAAAACGAGCAGTACTTC
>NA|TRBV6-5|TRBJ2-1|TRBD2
CASGAGEAYNEQFF
TGTGCCAGCGGAGCGGGAGAGGCCTACAATGAGCAGTTCTTC
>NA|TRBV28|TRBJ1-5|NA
CASSRQGRGNQPQHF
TGTGCCAGCAGTCGGCAGGGTAGGGGCAATCAGCCCCAGCATTTT
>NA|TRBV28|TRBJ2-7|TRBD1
CASSRPGQGSYEQYF
TGTGCCAGCAGCCGACCGGGACAGGGCTCCTACGAGCAGTACTTC
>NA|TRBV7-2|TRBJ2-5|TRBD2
CASSLVGRPVETQYF
TGTGCCAGCAGCTTAGTCGGGAGGCCAGTAGAGACCCAGTACTTC
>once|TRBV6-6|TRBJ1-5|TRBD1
CASSYWTGNQPQHF
TGTGCCAGCAGTTATTGGACAGGGAATCAGCCCCAGCATTTT
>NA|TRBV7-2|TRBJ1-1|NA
CASSFLNRNTEAFF
TGTGCCAGCAGCTTTTTGAACAGGAACACTGAAGCTTTCTTT
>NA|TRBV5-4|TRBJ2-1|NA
CASSLGPVNEQFF
TGTGCCAGCAGCTTGGGGCCCGTCAATGAGCAGTTCTTC
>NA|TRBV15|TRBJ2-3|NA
CATSRDPGSTDTQYF
TGTGCCACCAGCAGAGATCCGGGGAGCACAGATACGCAGTATTTT
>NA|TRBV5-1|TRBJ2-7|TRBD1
CASSTGQGYEQYF
TGCGCCAGCAGCACCGGACAGGGTTACGAGCAGTACTTC
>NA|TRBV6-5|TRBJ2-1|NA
CASSFSGPYNEQFF
TGTGCCAGCAGCTTCAGCGGACCCTACAATGAGCAGTTCTTC
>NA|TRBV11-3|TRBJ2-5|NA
CASSYRGGRGETQYF
TGTGCCAGCAGCTACCGAGGAGGGCGCGGAGAGACCCAGTACTTC
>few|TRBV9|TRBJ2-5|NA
CASSVPGRETQYF
TGTGCCAGCAGCGTACCAGGGCGAGAGACCCAGTACTTC
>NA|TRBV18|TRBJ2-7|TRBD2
CASSPGTSGGAYEQYF
TGTGCCAGCTCACCAGGGACTAGCGGGGGGGCCTACGAGCAGTACTTC
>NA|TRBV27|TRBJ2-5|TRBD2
CASRTSGRLQETQYF
TGTGCCAGTAGGACTAGCGGGAGGTTACAAGAGACCCAGTACTTC
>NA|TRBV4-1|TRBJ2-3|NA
CASSQVSGTDTQYF
TGCGCCAGCAGCCAAGTTTCCGGCACAGATACGCAGTATTTT
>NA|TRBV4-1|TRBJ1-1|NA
CASSQEEKQLNTEAFF
TGCGCCAGCAGCCAAGAAGAAAAACAGCTGAACACTGAAGCTTTCTTT
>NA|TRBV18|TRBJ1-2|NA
CASSPFPFLGAEGYTF
TGTGCCAGCTCACCTTTCCCCTTCTTAGGGGCGGAAGGCTACACCTTC
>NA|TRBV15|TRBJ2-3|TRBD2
CATSHPTSTDTQYF
TGTGCCACCAGCCACCCGACTAGCACCGATACGCAGTATTTT
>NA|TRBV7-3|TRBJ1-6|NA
CASSPRGGTGNSPLHF
TGTGCCAGCAGCCCACGGGGGGGGACGGGAAATTCACCCCTCCACTTT
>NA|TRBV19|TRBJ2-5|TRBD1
CASSGQGIETQYF
TGTGCCAGCTCGGGACAGGGGATAGAGACCCAGTACTTC
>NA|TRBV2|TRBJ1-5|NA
CASRDRWPIQPQHF
TGTGCCAGCCGAGACAGGTGGCCGATACAGCCCCAGCATTTT
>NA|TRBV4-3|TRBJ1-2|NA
CASSQDRGESYGYTF
TGCGCCAGCAGCCAAGATCGGGGGGAGTCCTATGGCTACACCTTC
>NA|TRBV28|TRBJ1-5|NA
CASSPGRREVSQPQHF
TGTGCCAGCAGTCCAGGCCGCAGGGAGGTTAGTCAGCCCCAGCATTTT
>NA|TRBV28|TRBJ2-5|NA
CASSYMTEVQETQYF
TGTGCCAGCAGTTACATGACAGAGGTCCAAGAGACCCAGTACTTC
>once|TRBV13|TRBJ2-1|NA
CASSLGGGRAYNEQFF
TGTGCCAGCAGCCTGGGGGGCGGGAGAGCCTACAATGAGCAGTTCTTC
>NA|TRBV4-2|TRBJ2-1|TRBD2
CASSQGFTSGDYNEQFF
TGTGCCAGCAGCCAAGGTTTTACTAGCGGGGACTACAATGAGCAGTTCTTC
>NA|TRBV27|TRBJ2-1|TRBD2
CASSPSRSSGRVNEQFF
TGTGCCAGCAGTCCTTCACGTAGTAGCGGGAGGGTGAATGAGCAGTTCTTC
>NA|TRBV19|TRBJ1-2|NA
CASSRGVLDYGYTF
TGTGCCAGTAGTCGGGGAGTCCTCGACTATGGCTACACCTTC
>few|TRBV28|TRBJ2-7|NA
CASSLGVYEQYF
TGTGCCAGCAGTTTGGGCGTCTACGAGCAGTACTTC